This T cell receptor beta chain was captured by sequencing in a study of T cells after yellow fever vaccination. TCRdb redid the calling of the 5' RACE reads with MiXCR, one entry per CDR3 protein. Altogether about 510,000 distinct CDR3 sequences are present, 21% being singletons, with the ten largest covering roughly a sixth. This clonotype was seen only a few times. The germline CDR1 and CDR2 sequences are SGHVS and FQNEAQ. The length of the CDR3 is 17 residues. The germline V and J ends were trimmed by 0 bases and 3 bases, with 15 bases remaining between them. The gene calls are TRBV7-8 and TRBJ1-5; TRBD1 is a possible D gene (5 bases). The source was PBMCs, collected 21 days after the first yellow fever vaccination. The sequence came from a man in his late teens or twenties who received the YFV17D yellow fever vaccine. CDR3 in DNA: TGTGCCAGCAGCTTAGCCCGGTTTGTAGGGGACAATCAGCCCCAGCATTTT. The encoded protein is CASSLARFVGDNQPQHF.